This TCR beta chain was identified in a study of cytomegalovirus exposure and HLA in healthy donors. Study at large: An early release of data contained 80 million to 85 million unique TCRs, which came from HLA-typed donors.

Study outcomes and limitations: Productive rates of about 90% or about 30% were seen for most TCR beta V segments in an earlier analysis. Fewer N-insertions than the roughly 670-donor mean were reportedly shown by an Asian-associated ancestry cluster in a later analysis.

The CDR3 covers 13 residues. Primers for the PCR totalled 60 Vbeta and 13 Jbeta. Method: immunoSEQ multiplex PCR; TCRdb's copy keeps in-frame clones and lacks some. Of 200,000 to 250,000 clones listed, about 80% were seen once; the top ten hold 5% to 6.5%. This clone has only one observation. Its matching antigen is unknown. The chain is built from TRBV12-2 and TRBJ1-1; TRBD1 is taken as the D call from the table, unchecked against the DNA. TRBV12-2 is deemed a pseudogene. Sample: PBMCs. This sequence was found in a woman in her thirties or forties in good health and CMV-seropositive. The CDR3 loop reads CASLVDRGTEAFF. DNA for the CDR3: TGTGCAAGTCTGGTGGACAGGGGCACTGAAGCTTTCTTT.